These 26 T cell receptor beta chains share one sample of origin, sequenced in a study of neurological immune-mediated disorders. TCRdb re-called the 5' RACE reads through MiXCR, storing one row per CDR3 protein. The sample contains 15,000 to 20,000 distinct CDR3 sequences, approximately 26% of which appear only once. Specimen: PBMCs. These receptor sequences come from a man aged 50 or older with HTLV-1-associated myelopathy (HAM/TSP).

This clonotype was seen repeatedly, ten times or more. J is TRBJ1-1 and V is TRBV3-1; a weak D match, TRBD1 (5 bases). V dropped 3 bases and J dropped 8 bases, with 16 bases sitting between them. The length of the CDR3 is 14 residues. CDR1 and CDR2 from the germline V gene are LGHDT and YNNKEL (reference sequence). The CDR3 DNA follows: TGTGCCAGCAGCCATAGAGGGACCGCCGAGGAAGCTTTCTTT. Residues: CASSHRGTAEEAFF.

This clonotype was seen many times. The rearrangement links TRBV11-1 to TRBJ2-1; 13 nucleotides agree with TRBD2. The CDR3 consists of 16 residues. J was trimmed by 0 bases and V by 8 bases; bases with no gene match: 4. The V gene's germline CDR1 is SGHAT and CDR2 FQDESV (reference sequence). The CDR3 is CASGLAGANSYNEQFF. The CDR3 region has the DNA TGTGCCAGCGGACTAGCGGGAGCCAACTCCTACAATGAGCAGTTCTTC.

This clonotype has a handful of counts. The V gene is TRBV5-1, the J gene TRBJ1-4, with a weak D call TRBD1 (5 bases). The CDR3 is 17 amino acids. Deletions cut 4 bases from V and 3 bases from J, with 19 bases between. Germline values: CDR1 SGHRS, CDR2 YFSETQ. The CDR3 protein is CASSLDGGRHSNEKLFF. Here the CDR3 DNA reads TGCGCCAGCAGCCTAGACGGGGGTCGGCACTCTAATGAAAAACTGTTTTTT. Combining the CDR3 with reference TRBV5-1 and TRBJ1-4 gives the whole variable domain KAGVTQTPRYLIKTRGQQVTLSCSPISGHRSVSWYQQTPGQGLQFLFEYFSETQRNKGNFPGRFSGRQFSNSRSEMNVSTLELGDSALYLCASSLDGGRHSNEKLFFGSGTQLSVL.

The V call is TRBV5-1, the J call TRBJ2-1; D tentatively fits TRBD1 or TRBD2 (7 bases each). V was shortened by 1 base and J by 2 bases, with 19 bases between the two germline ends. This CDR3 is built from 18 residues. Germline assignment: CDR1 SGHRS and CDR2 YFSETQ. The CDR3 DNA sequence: TGCGCCAGCAGCTTGTCCCCAGGGGGGGCCCCCACCTACAATGAGCAGTTCTTC. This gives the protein CASSLSPGGAPTYNEQFF.

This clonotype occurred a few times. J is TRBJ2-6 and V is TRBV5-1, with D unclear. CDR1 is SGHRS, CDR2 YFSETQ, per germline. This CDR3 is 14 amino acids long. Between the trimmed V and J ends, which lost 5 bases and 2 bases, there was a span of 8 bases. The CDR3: CASRPVTGANVLTF. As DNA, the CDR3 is TGCGCCAGCAGGCCTGTCACTGGGGCCAACGTCCTGACTTTC.

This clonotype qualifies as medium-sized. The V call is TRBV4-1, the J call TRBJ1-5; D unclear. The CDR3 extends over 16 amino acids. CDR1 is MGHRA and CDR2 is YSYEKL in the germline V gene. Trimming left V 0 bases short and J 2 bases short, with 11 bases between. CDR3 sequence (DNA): TGCGCCAGCAGCCAAGAACTAGGAATGGGCAATCAGCCCCAGCATTTT. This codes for CASSQELGMGNQPQHF.

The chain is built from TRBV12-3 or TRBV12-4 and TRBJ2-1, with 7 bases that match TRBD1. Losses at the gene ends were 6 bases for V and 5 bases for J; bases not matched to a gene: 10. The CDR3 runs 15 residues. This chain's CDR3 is CASRRTGTVNNEQFF. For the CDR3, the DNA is TGTGCCAGCAGGCGCACCGGGACAGTTAACAATGAGCAGTTCTTC.

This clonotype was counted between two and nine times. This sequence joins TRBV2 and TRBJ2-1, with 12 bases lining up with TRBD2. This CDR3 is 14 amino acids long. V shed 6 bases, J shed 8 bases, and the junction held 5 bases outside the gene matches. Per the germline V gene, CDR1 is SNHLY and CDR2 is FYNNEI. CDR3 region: CASRLAGGTDEQFF. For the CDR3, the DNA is TGTGCCAGCAGACTAGCGGGGGGCACGGATGAGCAGTTCTTC.

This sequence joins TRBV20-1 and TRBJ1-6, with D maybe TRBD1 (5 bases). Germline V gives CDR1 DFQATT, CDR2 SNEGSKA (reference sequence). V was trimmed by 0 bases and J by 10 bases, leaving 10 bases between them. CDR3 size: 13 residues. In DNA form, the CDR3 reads TGCAGTGCTAGAGATATTGGGACCTCACCCCTCCACTTT. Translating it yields CSARDIGTSPLHF.

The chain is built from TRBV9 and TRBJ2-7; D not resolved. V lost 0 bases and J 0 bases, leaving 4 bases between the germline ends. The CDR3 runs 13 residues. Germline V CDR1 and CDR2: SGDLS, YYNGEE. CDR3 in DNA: TGTGCCAGCAGCGTAGATCCCTCCTACGAGCAGTACTTC. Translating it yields CASSVDPSYEQYF.

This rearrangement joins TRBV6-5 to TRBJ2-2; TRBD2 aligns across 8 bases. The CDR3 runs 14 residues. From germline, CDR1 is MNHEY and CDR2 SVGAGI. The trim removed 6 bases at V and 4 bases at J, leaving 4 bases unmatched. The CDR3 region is CASRRGGGTGELFF. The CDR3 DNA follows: TGTGCCAGCAGACGGGGGGGAGGCACCGGGGAGCTGTTTTTT.

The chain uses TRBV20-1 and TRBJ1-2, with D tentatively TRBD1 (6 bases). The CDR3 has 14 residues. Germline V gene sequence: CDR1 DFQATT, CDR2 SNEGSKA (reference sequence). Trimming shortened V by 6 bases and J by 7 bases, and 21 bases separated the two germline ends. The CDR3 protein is CSAPPIDRSGGYTF. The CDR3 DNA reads TGCAGTGCCCCACCGATTGACAGGTCAGGTGGCTACACCTTC.

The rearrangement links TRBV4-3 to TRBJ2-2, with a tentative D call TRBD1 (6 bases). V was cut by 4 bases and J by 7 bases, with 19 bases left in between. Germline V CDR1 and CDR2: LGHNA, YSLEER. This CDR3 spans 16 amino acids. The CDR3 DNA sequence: TGCGCCAGCAGCCCCCTTGGGGGCGCGGGTTTCGGGGAGCTGTTTTTT. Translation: CASSPLGGAGFGELFF.

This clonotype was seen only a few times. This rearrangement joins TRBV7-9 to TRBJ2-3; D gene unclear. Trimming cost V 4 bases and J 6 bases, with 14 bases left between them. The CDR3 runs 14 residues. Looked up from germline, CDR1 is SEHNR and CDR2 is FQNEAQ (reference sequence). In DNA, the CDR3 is TGTGCCAGCAGCTCCTCTAGTACGACGGATACGCAGTATTTT. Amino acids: CASSSSSTTDTQYF.

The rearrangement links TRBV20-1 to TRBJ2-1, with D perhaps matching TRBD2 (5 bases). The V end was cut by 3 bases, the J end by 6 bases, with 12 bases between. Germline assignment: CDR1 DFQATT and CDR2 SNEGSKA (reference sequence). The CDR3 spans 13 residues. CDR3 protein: CSASYESGNEQFF. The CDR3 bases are TGCAGTGCTAGCTACGAAAGCGGCAATGAGCAGTTCTTC.

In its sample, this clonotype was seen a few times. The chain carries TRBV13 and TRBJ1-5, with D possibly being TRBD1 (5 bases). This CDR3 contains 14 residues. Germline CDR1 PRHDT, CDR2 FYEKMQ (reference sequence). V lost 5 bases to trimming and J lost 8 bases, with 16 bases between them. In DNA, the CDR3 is TGTGCCAGCAGCCCCCGGGAGGGGATGAAGCCCCAGCATTTT. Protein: CASSPREGMKPQHF. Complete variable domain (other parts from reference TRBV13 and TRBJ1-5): AAGVIQSPRHLIKEKRETATLKCYPIPRHDTVYWYQQGPGQDPQFLISFYEKMQSDKGSIPDRFSAQQFSDYHSELNMSSLELGDSALYFCASSPREGMKPQHFGDGTRLSIL.

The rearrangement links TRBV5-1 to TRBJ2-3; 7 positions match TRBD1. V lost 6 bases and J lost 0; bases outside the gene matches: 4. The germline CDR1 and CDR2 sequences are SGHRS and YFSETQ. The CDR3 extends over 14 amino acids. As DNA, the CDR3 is TGCGCCAGCAACAGGGGTGGGAGCACAGATACGCAGTATTTT. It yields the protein CASNRGGSTDTQYF.

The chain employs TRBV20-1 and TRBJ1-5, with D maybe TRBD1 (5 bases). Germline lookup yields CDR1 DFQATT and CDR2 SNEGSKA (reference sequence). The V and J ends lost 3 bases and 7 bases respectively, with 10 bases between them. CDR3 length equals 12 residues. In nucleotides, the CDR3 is TGCAGTGCTAGGGGGCGGGTCCAGCCCCAGCATTTT. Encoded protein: CSARGRVQPQHF.

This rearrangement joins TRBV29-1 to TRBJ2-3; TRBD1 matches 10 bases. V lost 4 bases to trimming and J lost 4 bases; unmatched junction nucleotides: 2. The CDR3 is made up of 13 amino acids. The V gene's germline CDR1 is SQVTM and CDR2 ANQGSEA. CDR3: CSVGTGGADTQYF. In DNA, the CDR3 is TGCAGCGTTGGGACAGGGGGGGCAGATACGCAGTATTTT.

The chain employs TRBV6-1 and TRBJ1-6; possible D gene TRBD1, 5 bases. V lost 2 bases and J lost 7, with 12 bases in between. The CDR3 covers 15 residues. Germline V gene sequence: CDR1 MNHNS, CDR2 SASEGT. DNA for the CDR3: TGTGCCAGCAGTGAAAATTGGGACGCCAATTCACCCCTCCACTTT. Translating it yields CASSENWDANSPLHF.

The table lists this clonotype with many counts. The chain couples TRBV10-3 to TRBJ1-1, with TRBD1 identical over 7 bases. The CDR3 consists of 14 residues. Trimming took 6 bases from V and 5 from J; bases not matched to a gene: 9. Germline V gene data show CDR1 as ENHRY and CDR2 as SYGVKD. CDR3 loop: CAIRTSTGDTEAFF. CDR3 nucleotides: TGTGCCATCAGGACGTCTACAGGGGATACTGAAGCTTTCTTT.

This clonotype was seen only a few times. CDR3 residues: CSARDIYSQETQYF. CDR3 coding DNA: TGCAGTGCTAGAGATATATACAGCCAAGAGACCCAGTACTTC. This chain links TRBV20-1 with TRBJ2-5; D is unclear. The CDR3 is made up of 14 amino acids. V was clipped by 0 bases and J by 1 base, with 9 bases between them. CDR1 is DFQATT, CDR2 SNEGSKA, per germline (reference sequence).

The DNA of the CDR3 is TGCGCCAGCAGCTTGGAACAGGGAACCGGGGAGCTGTTTTTT. This translates into CASSLEQGTGELFF. The V call is TRBV5-1, the J call TRBJ2-2; possible D gene TRBD1, 6 bases. Germline CDR1 and CDR2: SGHRS and YFSETQ. CDR3 length equals 14 residues. V shed 0 bases and J shed 5 bases, with 8 bases lying between them. The full variable domain, its missing parts supplied by reference TRBV5-1 and TRBJ2-2, is KAGVTQTPRYLIKTRGQQVTLSCSPISGHRSVSWYQQTPGQGLQFLFEYFSETQRNKGNFPGRFSGRQFSNSRSEMNVSTLELGDSALYLCASSLEQGTGELFFGEGSRLTVL.

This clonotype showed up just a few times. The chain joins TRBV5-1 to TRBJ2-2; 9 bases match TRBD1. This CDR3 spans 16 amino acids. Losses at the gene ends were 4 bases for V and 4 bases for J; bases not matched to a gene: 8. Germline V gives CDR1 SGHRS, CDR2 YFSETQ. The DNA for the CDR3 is TGCGCCAGCAGCCTGAGGACAGGGGAGATCACCGGGGAGCTGTTTTTT. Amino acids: CASSLRTGEITGELFF.

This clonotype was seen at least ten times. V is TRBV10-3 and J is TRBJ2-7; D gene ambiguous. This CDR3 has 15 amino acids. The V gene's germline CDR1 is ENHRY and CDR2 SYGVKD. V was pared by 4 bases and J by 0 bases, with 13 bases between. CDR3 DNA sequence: TGTGCCATCAGTGGAGGCCTGTCAACCTCCTACGAGCAGTACTTC. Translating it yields CAISGGLSTSYEQYF.

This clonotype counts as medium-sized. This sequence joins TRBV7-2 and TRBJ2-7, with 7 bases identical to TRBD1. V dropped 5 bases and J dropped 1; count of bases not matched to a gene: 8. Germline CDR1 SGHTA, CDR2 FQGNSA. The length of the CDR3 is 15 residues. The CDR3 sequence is CASSRPGTVSYEQYF. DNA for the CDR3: TGTGCCAGCAGCAGACCCGGGACAGTTTCCTACGAGCAGTACTTC.